This T cell receptor (beta chain) was obtained from a study of shared clonotypes between healthy human individuals. Study-level points and caveats: Clonotypes that were shared across a few donors made up around 5% of naive CD4 clonotypes. Compared with memory subsets, naive subsets generally had larger estimated richness. The study found lower generation probabilities in non-shared clonotypes than in those shared by all four donors.

The deep-level immunoSEQ assay was used. Data came from immunoSEQ multiplex PCR; TCRdb stores just in-frame clones and leaves some out. The sample lists over a million clones; about 84% were seen once. With regard to this clone: The antigen remains undetermined.

This TCR derives from a man between 18 and 35 years old in good health. Some clones in this sample may be carry-over from other donors' samples. The sample taken for sequencing was memory CD4+ T cells from PBMCs. This sample's subset: CD45RA-negative fraction.

Written as DNA, the CDR3 is TGCGCCAGCAGCCCGACCCCAGACAGGGGGCACACCGGGGAGCTGTTTTTT. Translation: CASSPTPDRGHTGELFF. The gene calls are TRBV5-1 and TRBJ2-2, with TRBD1 matching over 10 bases. Germline assignment: CDR1 SGHRS and CDR2 YFSETQ. The CDR3 totals 17 residues. Germline trimming cut 4 bases from V and 3 bases from J; bases unmatched to any gene: 9.